This T cell receptor beta chain was found in a study of tumor-infiltrating lymphocytes in oesophageal squamous cell carcinoma. TCRdb reanalysed the PCR reads using MiXCR and keeps one entry per CDR3 protein. The data contain some 14,000 distinct CDR3 sequences, approximately 50% of them singletons. Many counts were recorded for this clonotype. Mismatch with germline at one junction end may stem from a read error. Germline values: CDR1 SGHNT, CDR2 YYREEE (reference sequence). The CDR3 is 14 amino acids. The clonotype comes from a male donor with esophageal squamous cell carcinoma. The sample taken for sequencing was esophageal tumor tissue. The chain combines TRBV5-4 with TRBJ1-2, with 11 nucleotides matching TRBD1. The CDR3 coding sequence is TGCGCCAGCAGCTTGGGGACAGGGGGCTATGGCTACACCTTC. Amino acids: CASSLGTGGYGYTF.